The 24 T cell receptor beta chains below were found in one sample sequenced in a study of OX40 agonist ivuxolimab in advanced cancers. The data were produced by immunoSEQ multiplex PCR, yet TCRdb's version contains in-frame clones alone and is incomplete. The table lists approximately 50,000 clones, around nine tenths of them singletons. This specimen was CD4+ or CD8+ T cells sorted from blood, taken in a trial of the OX40 agonist ivuxolimab. Source of these receptors: an adult with an advanced solid tumor such as melanoma, head and neck, liver or kidney cancer.

Concerning this clone: In the same sample, other DNA sequences code for this CDR3. The chain combines TRBV7-9 with TRBJ2-3, with D perhaps TRBD1 (5 bases). Trimming took off 9 bases at V and 3 bases at J, with 16 bases between the two ends. The CDR3 runs 14 residues. CDR1 is SEHNR, CDR2 FQNEAQ, per germline (reference sequence). In nucleotides, the CDR3 is TGTGCCAGTAGCATCCGACAGCCTACAGATACGCAGTATTTT. It specifies CASSIRQPTDTQYF.

This clone was recorded once. The J gene is TRBJ2-7, the V gene TRBV6-1; the match to TRBD1 covers 8 bases. The CDR3 consists of 14 residues. The trim removed 3 bases at V and 5 bases at J, leaving 6 bases unmatched. The germline CDR1 and CDR2 sequences are MNHNS and SASEGT. The CDR3 region has the DNA TGTGCCAGCAGTGATGGACAGGGTTTCCACGAGCAGTACTTC. It encodes CASSDGQGFHEQYF.

The chain is built from TRBV18 and TRBJ1-5, with D possibly being TRBD1 (5 bases). The CDR3 spans 13 residues. Per germline, CDR1 KGHSH and CDR2 LQKENI. V gave up 6 bases and J gave up 1 base, with 7 bases separating them. Here the CDR3 reads CASSRDSNQPQHF. CDR3 DNA sequence: TGTGCCAGCTCCCGGGACAGCAATCAGCCCCAGCATTTT.

This clone was found once. This sequence joins TRBV19 and TRBJ2-7, with 8 positions matching TRBD2. Germline V gene data show CDR1 as LNHDA and CDR2 as SQIVND (reference sequence). The V and J ends lost 1 base and 3 bases, in that order; junction bases with no gene match: 5. CDR3 size: 15 residues. In DNA form, the CDR3 reads TGTGCCAGTAGTATAGTAGCGGGACTAAACTACGAGCAGTACTTC. This codes for CASSIVAGLNYEQYF.

A single count supports this clone. V usage is TRBV30 and J usage is TRBJ1-4; tentatively, D is TRBD1 (5 bases). The germline gives CDR1 GTSNPN, CDR2 SVGIG (reference sequence). The V gene lost 4 bases and the J gene lost 1 base, with 13 bases spanning the gap. This CDR3 spans 15 amino acids. Here the CDR3 DNA reads TGTGCCTGGAAAGTTTCTGGGGGAACTAATGAAAAACTGTTTTTT. It codes for CAWKVSGGTNEKLFF.

V gene TRBV5-1 combines with J gene TRBJ2-7, with a possible D match to TRBD2 (6 bases). Trimming shortened V by 7 bases and J by 0 bases, and 14 bases separated the two germline ends. Germline loops: CDR1 SGHRS, CDR2 YFSETQ. CDR3 length equals 14 residues. CDR3 DNA sequence: TGCGCCAGCGCCGGGACTTCCAGCTCCTACGAGCAGTACTTC. Residues: CASAGTSSSYEQYF.

This chain links TRBV27 with TRBJ1-5, with D unclear. The germline CDR1 and CDR2 sequences are MNHEY and SMNVEV (reference sequence). V shed 5 bases and J shed 4 bases, with 12 bases lying between them. The CDR3 is 14 amino acids. The CDR3 DNA reads TGTGCCAGCAGTCGCGCCTGGGGAAATCAGCCCCAGCATTTT. It specifies CASSRAWGNQPQHF.

This chain joins TRBV6-1 and TRBJ2-7; D gene ambiguous. V gave up 5 bases and J gave up 0 bases, with 11 bases separating them. Germline V gene data show CDR1 as MNHNS and CDR2 as SASEGT. CDR3 size: 14 residues. The CDR3 region is CASSRGMGSYEQYF. In nucleotides, the CDR3 is TGTGCCAGCAGTCGAGGCATGGGCTCCTACGAGCAGTACTTC.

CDR3 loop: CASSEVLTGRVGYEQYF. The CDR3 DNA reads as TGTGCCAGCAGTGAAGTGCTGACGGGCAGGGTTGGGTACGAGCAGTACTTC. V gene TRBV6-1 combines with J gene TRBJ2-7; the D gene is possibly TRBD1 (5 bases). Looked up from germline, CDR1 is MNHNS and CDR2 is SASEGT. The CDR3 has 17 residues. Trimming removed 1 base from V and 4 bases from J, with 20 bases in between.

There are a few counts of this clone. The chain employs TRBV7-9 and TRBJ1-5; weak D call: TRBD1 (5 bases). The V and J ends lost 6 bases and 4 bases respectively, with 19 bases between them. Germline CDR1 SEHNR, CDR2 FQNEAQ (reference sequence). This CDR3 contains 16 residues. CDR3 sequence (DNA): TGTGCCAGCAGTCAGAAGGGACGGCCGAGGAATCAGCCCCAGCATTTT. This sequence encodes CASSQKGRPRNQPQHF.

The chain recombines TRBV27 with TRBJ1-2; 8 nucleotides line up with TRBD1. The CDR3 runs 17 residues. The J segment lost 4 bases and the V segment lost 5 bases, leaving 15 bases of the junction unmatched. CDR1 and CDR2 from the germline V gene are MNHEY and SMNVEV (reference sequence). The CDR3 reads CASSPRQGRALIYGYTF. DNA for the CDR3: TGTGCCAGCAGTCCCCGACAGGGGAGAGCCCTCATCTATGGCTACACCTTC.

The DNA of the CDR3 is TGTGCCAGCAGCTTAAGCCCGGATCTTGGCTACACCTTC. Its translation: CASSLSPDLGYTF. The chain is built from TRBV7-2 and TRBJ1-2; no definite D call. Trimming cost V 2 bases and J 7 bases, with 11 bases left between them. In germline, CDR1 is SGHTA, CDR2 FQGNSA. The CDR3 consists of 13 residues.

The sample holds one count of this clone. The CDR3 here is CASSLGDRVAGYTF. DNA of the CDR3: TGTGCCAGCAGCTTGGGTGACAGGGTTGCTGGCTACACCTTC. The gene calls are TRBV5-6 and TRBJ1-2, with 7 bases identical to TRBD1. J lost 7 bases, V lost 0 bases, and 6 bases had no gene match. CDR1 and CDR2 from the germline V gene are SGHDT and YYEEEE. This CDR3 is built from 14 residues.

This clone was seen only once. This chain joins TRBV7-9 and TRBJ1-2; TRBD1 agrees at 7 bases. Per germline, CDR1 SEHNR and CDR2 FQNEAQ (reference sequence). J gave up 7 bases and V 3 bases, and 8 bases lay outside the gene matches. The CDR3 length is 14 residues. CDR3 coding DNA: TGTGCCAGCAGCTTTGAAGGGGGCGCATCTGGCTACACCTTC. Its translation: CASSFEGGASGYTF.

This clone was seen just once. The chain combines TRBV5-1 with TRBJ2-2; D may correspond to TRBD1 or TRBD2 (5 bases each). The V gene lost 0 bases and the J gene lost 4 bases, with 13 bases spanning the gap. CDR3 length: 16 amino acids. Germline V gene lookup returns CDR1 SGHRS and CDR2 YFSETQ. CDR3 protein: CASSLGPGLSTGELFF. The DNA for the CDR3 is TGCGCCAGCAGCTTGGGTCCGGGGCTAAGCACCGGGGAGCTGTTTTTT.

The rearrangement joins TRBV6-4 to TRBJ2-7, with D perhaps matching TRBD2 (6 bases). The V gene's germline CDR1 is MRHNA and CDR2 SNTAGT. The CDR3 extends over 15 amino acids. Trimming took 8 bases from V and 1 from J, leaving 18 bases between them. CDR3 DNA: TGTGCCAGCCCGCTGGCGGGACGGACATCCTACGAGCAGTACTTC. It translates to CASPLAGRTSYEQYF.

This clone was detected only once. This sequence joins TRBV7-2 and TRBJ2-7, with D tentatively TRBD1 or TRBD2 (5 bases each). Trimming took 3 bases from V and 2 from J, leaving 14 bases between them. The CDR3 is 15 residues long. The germline CDR1 and CDR2 sequences are SGHTA and FQGNSA. CDR3 amino acids: CASSFGTGRTYEQYF. CDR3 in DNA: TGTGCCAGCAGCTTTGGGACGGGAAGGACCTACGAGCAGTACTTC. The whole variable domain, filled in from reference TRBV7-2 and TRBJ2-7, reads GAGVSQSPSNKVTEKGKDVELRCDPISGHTALYWYRQSLGQGLEFLIYFQGNSAPDKSGLPSDRFSAERTGGSVSTLTIQRTQQEDSAVYLCASSFGTGRTYEQYFGPGTRLTVT.

The rearrangement joins TRBV19 to TRBJ2-2; TRBD1 agrees at 11 bases. The germline gives CDR1 LNHDA, CDR2 SQIVND (reference sequence). This CDR3 comprises 15 residues. J was trimmed by 2 bases and V by 7 bases; bases with no gene match: 3. The CDR3 DNA is TGTGCCAGTACGGACAGGGGGCCAAACACCGGGGAGCTGTTTTTT. It codes for CASTDRGPNTGELFF.

The chain employs TRBV7-2 and TRBJ2-1; 8 nucleotides match TRBD1. The germline V gene has CDR1 SGHTA and CDR2 FQGNSA. Unmatched junction bases numbered 4, after V lost 1 base and J lost 2 bases. The CDR3 consists of 16 residues. The chain's CDR3 is CASSLVRTGTYNEQFF. Written as DNA, the CDR3 is TGTGCCAGCAGCTTAGTTCGGACAGGGACCTACAATGAGCAGTTCTTC.

The chain joins TRBV2 to TRBJ2-7; the D gene is possibly TRBD2 (5 bases). Germline V lookup: CDR1 SNHLY, CDR2 FYNNEI. The CDR3 has 14 amino acids. Deletions cut 4 bases from V and 4 bases from J, with 14 bases between. This CDR3 reads CASSAEPSLYEQYF. The CDR3 DNA reads as TGTGCCAGCAGTGCGGAGCCTAGCCTTTACGAGCAGTACTTC.

The CDR3 region is CAISQAGGQYEQYF. The CDR3 coding sequence is TGTGCCATCAGTCAAGCGGGAGGGCAATACGAGCAGTACTTC. This sequence joins TRBV10-3 and TRBJ2-7; 10 bases map to TRBD2. Germline CDR1 and CDR2: ENHRY and SYGVKD. The CDR3 consists of 14 residues. The trim removed 5 bases at V and 4 bases at J, leaving 5 bases unmatched.

The V call is TRBV5-4, the J call TRBJ1-2; perhaps TRBD1 as D (6 bases). V was pared by 4 bases and J by 6 bases, with 16 bases between. CDR1 is SGHNT and CDR2 is YYREEE in the germline V gene (reference sequence). The CDR3 length is 14 residues. CDR3 DNA: TGTGCCAGCAGCCAAACAGGGTGGGAGGATGGCTACACCTTC. Translating it yields CASSQTGWEDGYTF. Variable domain in full (rest from reference TRBV5-4 and TRBJ1-2): ETGVTQSPTHLIKTRGQQVTLRCSSQSGHNTVSWYQQALGQGPQFIFQYYREEENGRGNFPPRFSGLQFPNYSSELNVNALELDDSALYLCASSQTGWEDGYTFGSGTRLTVV.

This clone ranks as medium-sized. The identical CDR3 is also encoded by other nucleotide sequences in the sample. The V call is TRBV14, the J call TRBJ1-1; a weak D match, TRBD1 (5 bases). CDR1 is SGHDN, CDR2 FVKESK, per germline. Between the trimmed V and J ends, which lost 5 bases and 1 base, there was a span of 8 bases. The CDR3 sequence is 13 residues long. The CDR3 region is CASSIGGNTEAFF. CDR3 DNA sequence: TGTGCCAGCAGCATTGGGGGGAACACTGAAGCTTTCTTT.

This clone was counted between two and nine times. V usage is TRBV18 and J usage is TRBJ1-5; TRBD1 might be the D (6 bases). V lost 3 bases, J lost 7 bases, and 16 bases lay in between. Germline V CDR1 and CDR2: KGHSH, LQKENI. The CDR3 consists of 15 residues. CDR3: CASSPGQGQGQPQHF. In nucleotides, the CDR3 is TGTGCCAGCTCACCGGGCCAGGGGCAGGGGCAGCCCCAGCATTTT.